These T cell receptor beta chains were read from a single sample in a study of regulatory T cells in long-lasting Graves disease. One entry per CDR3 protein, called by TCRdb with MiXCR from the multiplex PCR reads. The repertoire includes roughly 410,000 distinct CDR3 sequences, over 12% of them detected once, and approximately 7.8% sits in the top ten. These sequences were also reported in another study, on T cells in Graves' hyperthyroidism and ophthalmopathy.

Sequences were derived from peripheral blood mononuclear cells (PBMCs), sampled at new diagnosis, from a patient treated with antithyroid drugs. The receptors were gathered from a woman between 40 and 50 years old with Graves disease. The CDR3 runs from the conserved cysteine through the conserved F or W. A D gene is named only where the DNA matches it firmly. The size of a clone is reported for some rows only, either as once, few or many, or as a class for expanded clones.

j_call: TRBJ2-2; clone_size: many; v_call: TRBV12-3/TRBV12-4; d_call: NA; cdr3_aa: CASSPFDGITTGELFF; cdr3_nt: TGTGCCAGCAGCCCCTTTGACGGGATTACCACCGGGGAGCTGTTTTTT
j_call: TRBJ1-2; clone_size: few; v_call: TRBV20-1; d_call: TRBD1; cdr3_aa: CSAFGQGQRGNYGYTF; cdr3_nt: TGCAGTGCTTTTGGACAGGGTCAAAGGGGGAACTATGGCTACACCTTC
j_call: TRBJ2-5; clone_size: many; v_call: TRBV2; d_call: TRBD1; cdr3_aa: CASKGTGGKIGETQYF; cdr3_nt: TGTGCCAGCAAGGGGACAGGGGGGAAGATTGGAGAGACCCAGTACTTC
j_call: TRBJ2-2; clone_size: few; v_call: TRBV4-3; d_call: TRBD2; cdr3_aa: CASSRAGTSGNGELFF; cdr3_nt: TGCGCCAGCAGCCGAGCCGGGACTAGCGGAAACGGGGAGCTGTTTTTT
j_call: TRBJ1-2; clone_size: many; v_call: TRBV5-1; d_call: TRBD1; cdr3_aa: CASSYGTVPGYTF; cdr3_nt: TGCGCCAGCAGCTATGGGACAGTTCCCGGCTACACCTTC
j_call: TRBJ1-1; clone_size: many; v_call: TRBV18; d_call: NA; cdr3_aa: CASSPSGTEAFF; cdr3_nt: TGTGCCAGCAGCCCGAGTGGGACTGAAGCTTTCTTT
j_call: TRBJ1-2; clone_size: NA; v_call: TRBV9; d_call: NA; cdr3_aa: CASSVGNRPNYGYTF; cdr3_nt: TGTGCCAGCAGCGTAGGGAACAGGCCCAACTATGGCTACACCTTC
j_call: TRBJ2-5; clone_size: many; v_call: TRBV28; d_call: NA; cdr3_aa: CASSSIRTNQETQYF; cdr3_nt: TGTGCCAGCAGTTCCATACGGACCAATCAAGAGACCCAGTACTTC
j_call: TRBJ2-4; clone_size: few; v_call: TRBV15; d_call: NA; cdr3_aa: CATSRDGGGGNIQYF; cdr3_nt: TGTGCCACCAGCAGAGATGGCGGGGGCGGCAACATTCAGTACTTC
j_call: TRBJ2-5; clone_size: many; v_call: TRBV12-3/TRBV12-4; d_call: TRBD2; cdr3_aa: CASSLWEGTQYF; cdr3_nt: TGTGCCAGCAGTTTGTGGGAGGGGACCCAGTACTTC
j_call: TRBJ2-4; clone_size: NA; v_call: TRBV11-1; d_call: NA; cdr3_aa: CASSLGYNGNRFF; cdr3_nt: TGTGCCAGCAGCTTAGGGTACAACGGAAATCGGTTCTTC
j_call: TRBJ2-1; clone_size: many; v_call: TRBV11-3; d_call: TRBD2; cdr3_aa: CASTSGTSGSNEQFF; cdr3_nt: TGTGCCAGCACCTCCGGGACTAGCGGGAGTAATGAGCAGTTCTTC
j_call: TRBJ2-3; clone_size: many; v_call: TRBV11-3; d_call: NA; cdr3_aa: CASSLGVDTDTQYF; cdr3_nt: TGTGCCAGCAGCTTAGGAGTGGACACAGATACGCAGTATTTT
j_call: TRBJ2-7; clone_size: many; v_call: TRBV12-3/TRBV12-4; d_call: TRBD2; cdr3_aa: CASSFSSGAYEQYF; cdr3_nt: TGTGCCAGCAGTTTCTCCAGCGGGGCCTACGAGCAGTACTTC
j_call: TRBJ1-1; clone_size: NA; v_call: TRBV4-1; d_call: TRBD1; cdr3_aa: CASSHPTDRVDGKDTEAFF; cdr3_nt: TGCGCCAGCAGCCACCCCACGGACAGGGTTGACGGGAAGGACACTGAAGCTTTCTTT
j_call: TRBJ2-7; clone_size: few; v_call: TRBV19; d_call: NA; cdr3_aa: CASSPAGSSYEQYF; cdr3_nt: TGTGCCAGTAGCCCCGCGGGGAGCTCCTACGAGCAGTACTTC
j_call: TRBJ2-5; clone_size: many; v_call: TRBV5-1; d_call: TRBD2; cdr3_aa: CASSPPGVGGPTKTQYF; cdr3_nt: TGCGCCAGCAGCCCCCCTGGCGTGGGAGGGCCGACGAAGACCCAGTACTTC
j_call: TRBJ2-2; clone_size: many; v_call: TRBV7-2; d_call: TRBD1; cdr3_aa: CANRRTGDTGELFF; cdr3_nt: TGTGCCAACCGTCGGACAGGGGACACCGGGGAGCTGTTTTTT
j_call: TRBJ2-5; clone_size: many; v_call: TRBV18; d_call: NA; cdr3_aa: CASSNRSFGAQETQYF; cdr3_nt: TGTGCCAGCTCGAACAGATCTTTTGGAGCTCAAGAGACCCAGTACTTC
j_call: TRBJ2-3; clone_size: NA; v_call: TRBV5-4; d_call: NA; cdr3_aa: CASSLYGRTDTQYF; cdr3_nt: TGTGCCAGCAGCTTGTATGGGCGCACAGATACGCAGTATTTT
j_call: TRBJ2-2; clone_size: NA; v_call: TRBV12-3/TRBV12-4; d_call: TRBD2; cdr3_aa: CASRSDSGRAYWNTGELFF; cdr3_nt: TGTGCCAGCAGATCCGATAGCGGGAGGGCCTATTGGAACACCGGGGAGCTGTTTTTT
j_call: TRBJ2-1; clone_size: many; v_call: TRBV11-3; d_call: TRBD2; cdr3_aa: CASSWTSGRIGGEQFF; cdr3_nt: TGTGCCAGCAGCTGGACTAGCGGGAGAATCGGGGGTGAGCAGTTCTTC
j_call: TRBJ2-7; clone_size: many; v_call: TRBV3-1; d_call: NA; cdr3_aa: CASSQDRQSYEQYF; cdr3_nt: TGTGCCAGCAGCCAAGATCGGCAATCCTACGAGCAGTACTTC
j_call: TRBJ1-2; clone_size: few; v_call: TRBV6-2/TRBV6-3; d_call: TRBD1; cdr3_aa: CASSLGQGANNYGYTF; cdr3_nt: TGTGCCAGCAGTCTCGGACAGGGGGCTAATAACTATGGCTACACCTTC
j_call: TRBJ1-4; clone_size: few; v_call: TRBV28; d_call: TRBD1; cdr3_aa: CASSLWTGTGGEKLFF; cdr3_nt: TGTGCCAGCAGTTTATGGACCGGGACAGGGGGCGAAAAACTGTTTTTT
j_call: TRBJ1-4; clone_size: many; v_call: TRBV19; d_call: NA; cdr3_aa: CASSKGQSLGNEKLFF; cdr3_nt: TGTGCCAGTAGCAAAGGACAGTCGCTTGGTAATGAAAAACTGTTTTTT
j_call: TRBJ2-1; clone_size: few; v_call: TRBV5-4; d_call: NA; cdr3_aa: CASSPLTRTMNEQFF; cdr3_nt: TGTGCCAGCAGCCCTCTCACGCGGACTATGAATGAGCAGTTCTTC
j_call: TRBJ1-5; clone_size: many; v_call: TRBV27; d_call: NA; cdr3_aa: CAGPEGEPQVNQPQHF; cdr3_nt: TGTGCCGGGCCGGAGGGGGAGCCCCAGGTCAATCAGCCCCAGCATTTT
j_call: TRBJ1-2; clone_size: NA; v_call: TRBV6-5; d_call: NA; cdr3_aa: CASSYSLDNYGYTF; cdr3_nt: TGTGCCAGCAGTTACTCGCTGGATAACTATGGCTACACCTTC
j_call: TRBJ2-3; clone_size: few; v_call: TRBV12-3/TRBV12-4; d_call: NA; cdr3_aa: CATGTDGTDTQYF; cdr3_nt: TGTGCCACCGGGACGGACGGCACAGATACGCAGTATTTT
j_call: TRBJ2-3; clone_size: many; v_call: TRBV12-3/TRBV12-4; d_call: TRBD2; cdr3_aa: CASRIAGGADTQYF; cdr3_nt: TGTGCCAGCAGAATAGCGGGAGGTGCAGATACGCAGTATTTT
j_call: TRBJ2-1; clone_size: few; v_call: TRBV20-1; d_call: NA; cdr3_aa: CSARVPDYNEQFF; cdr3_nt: TGCAGTGCTAGAGTCCCGGACTACAATGAGCAGTTCTTC
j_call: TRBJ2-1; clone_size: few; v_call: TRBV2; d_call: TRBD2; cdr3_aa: CASSSTSGRAWSYNEQFF; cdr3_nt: TGTGCCAGCAGCTCGACTAGCGGGAGGGCCTGGTCCTACAATGAGCAGTTCTTC
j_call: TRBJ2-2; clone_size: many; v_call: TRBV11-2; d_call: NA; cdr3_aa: CASSLGRQSTGELFF; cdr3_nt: TGTGCCAGCAGCTTAGGGAGACAGAGCACCGGGGAGCTGTTTTTT
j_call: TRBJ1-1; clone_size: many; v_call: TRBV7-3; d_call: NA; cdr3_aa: CASSLSHRIMNTEAFF; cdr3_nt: TGTGCCAGCAGCTTAAGCCACAGAATCATGAACACTGAAGCTTTCTTT
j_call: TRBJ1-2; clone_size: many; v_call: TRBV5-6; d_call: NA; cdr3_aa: CASSLDWGYGYTF; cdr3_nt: TGTGCCAGCAGCTTGGATTGGGGGTATGGCTACACCTTC
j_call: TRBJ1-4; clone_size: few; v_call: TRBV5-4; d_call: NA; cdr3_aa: CASSLGGGANEKLFF; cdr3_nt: TGTGCCAGCAGCTTGGGAGGAGGAGCTAATGAAAAACTGTTTTTT
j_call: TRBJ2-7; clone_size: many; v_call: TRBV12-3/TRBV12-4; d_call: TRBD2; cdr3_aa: CASRPSGSNEQYF; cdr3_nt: TGTGCCAGCAGGCCTAGCGGGAGTAACGAGCAGTACTTC
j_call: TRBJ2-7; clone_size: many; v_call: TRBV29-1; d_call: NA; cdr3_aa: CSVVVGPEQYF; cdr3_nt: TGCAGCGTTGTAGTGGGCCCCGAGCAGTACTTC
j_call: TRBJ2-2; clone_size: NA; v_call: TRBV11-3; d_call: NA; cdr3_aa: CASSRRAIGELFF; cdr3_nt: TGTGCCAGCAGCCGACGGGCGATTGGGGAGCTGTTTTTT
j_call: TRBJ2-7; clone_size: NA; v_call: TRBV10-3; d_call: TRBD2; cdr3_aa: CAISLSGGPLQYF; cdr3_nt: TGTGCCATATCCTTAAGCGGGGGTCCCCTCCAGTACTTC
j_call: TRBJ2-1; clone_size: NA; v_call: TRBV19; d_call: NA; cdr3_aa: CASSPGTPYDEQFF; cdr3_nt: TGTGCCAGCAGCCCCGGGACTCCATACGATGAGCAGTTCTTC
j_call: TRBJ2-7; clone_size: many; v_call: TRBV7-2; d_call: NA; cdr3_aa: CASSPSYEQYF; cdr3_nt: TGTGCCAGCAGCCCCTCCTACGAGCAGTACTTC
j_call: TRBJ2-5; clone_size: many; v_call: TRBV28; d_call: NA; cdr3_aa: CASSLFAGPQETQYF; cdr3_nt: TGTGCCAGCAGTTTATTCGCGGGACCCCAAGAGACCCAGTACTTC
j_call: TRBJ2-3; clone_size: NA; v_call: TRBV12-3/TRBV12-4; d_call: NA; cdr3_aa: CASTFGSFQDTQYF; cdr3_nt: TGTGCCAGCACTTTTGGTTCATTTCAAGATACGCAGTATTTT
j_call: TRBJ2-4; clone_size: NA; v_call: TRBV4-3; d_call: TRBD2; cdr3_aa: CASSQDQTSGSGNTQYF; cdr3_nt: TGCGCCAGCAGCCAAGATCAGACTAGCGGGAGCGGTAACACTCAGTACTTC
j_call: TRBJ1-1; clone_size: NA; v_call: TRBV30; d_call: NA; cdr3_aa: CAWRGNTEAFF; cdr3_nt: TGTGCCTGGAGGGGGAACACTGAAGCTTTCTTT
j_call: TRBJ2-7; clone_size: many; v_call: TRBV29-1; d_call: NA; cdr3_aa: CSVEDYTGTGIYEQYF; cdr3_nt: TGCAGCGTTGAAGATTATACCGGGACCGGAATCTACGAGCAGTACTTC
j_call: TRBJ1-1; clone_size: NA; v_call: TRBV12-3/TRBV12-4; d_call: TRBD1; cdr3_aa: CASSLRQGGTEALF; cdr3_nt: TGTGCCAGCAGTTTACGACAGGGAGGGACTGAAGCTCTCTTT
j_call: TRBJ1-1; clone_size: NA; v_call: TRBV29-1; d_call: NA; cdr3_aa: CSVDTGLRSGTEAFF; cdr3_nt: TGCAGCGTTGATACGGGGCTACGGTCGGGGACTGAAGCTTTCTTT
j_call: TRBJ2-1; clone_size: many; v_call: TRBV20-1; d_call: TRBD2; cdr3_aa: CSAKASGAGAEQFF; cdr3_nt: TGCAGTGCCAAGGCTAGCGGGGCCGGGGCGGAGCAGTTCTTC
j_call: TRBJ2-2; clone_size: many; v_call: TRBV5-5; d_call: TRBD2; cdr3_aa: CASSYRSGLDFTGELFF; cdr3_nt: TGTGCCAGCAGCTACCGTTCGGGACTAGACTTTACCGGGGAGCTGTTTTTT
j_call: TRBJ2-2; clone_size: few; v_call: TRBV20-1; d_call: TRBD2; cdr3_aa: CSARMREGNTGELFF; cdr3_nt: TGCAGTGCTAGAATGAGGGAGGGAAACACCGGGGAGCTGTTTTTT
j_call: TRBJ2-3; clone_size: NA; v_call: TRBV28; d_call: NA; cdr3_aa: CASSFLGDTQYF; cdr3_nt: TGTGCCAGCAGTTTTTTAGGAGATACGCAGTATTTT
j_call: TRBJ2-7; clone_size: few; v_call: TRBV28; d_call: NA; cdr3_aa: CASSFGLSGAYEQYF; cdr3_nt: TGTGCCAGCAGTTTTGGGCTTTCCGGGGCCTACGAGCAGTACTTC
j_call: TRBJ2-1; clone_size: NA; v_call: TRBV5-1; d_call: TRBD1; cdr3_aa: CASSSLRDRQRYEQFF; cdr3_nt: TGCGCCAGCAGCTCTCTCCGGGACAGGCAAAGGTATGAGCAGTTCTTC